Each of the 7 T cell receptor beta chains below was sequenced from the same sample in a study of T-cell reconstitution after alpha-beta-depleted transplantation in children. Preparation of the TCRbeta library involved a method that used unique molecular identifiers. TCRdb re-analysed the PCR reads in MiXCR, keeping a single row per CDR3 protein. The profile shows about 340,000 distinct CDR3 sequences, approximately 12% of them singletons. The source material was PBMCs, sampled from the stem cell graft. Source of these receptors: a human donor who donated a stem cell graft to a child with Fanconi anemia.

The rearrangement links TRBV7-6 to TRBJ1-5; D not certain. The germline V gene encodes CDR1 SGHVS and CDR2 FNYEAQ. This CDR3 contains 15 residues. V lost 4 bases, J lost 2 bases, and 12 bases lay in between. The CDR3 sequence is CASSSSGSRNQPQHF. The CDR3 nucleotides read TGTGCCAGCAGCTCCTCCGGGTCTCGCAATCAGCCCCAGCATTTT.

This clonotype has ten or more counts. The CDR3 bases are TGCGCCAGCAGAGGGACAGGAGATGGCTACACCTTC. Protein product: CASRGTGDGYTF. The chain combines TRBV5-1 with TRBJ1-2; TRBD1 matches at 8 bases. The J segment lost 6 bases and the V segment lost 5 bases, leaving 3 bases of the junction unmatched. From germline, CDR1 is SGHRS and CDR2 YFSETQ. CDR3 length: 12 residues.

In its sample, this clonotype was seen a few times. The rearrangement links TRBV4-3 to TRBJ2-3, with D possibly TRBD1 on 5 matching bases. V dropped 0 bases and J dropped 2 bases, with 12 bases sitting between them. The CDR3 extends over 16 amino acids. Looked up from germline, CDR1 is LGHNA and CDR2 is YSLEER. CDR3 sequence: CASSQEVGRNTDTQYF. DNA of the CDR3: TGCGCCAGCAGCCAAGAAGTGGGGCGAAACACAGATACGCAGTATTTT.

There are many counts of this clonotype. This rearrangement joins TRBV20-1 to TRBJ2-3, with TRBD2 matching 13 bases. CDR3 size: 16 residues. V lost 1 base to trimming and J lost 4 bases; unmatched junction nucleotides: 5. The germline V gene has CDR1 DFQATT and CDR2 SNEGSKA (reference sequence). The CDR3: CSARASGTSGADTQYF. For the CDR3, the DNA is TGCAGTGCTAGAGCCTCCGGGACTAGCGGGGCAGATACGCAGTATTTT.

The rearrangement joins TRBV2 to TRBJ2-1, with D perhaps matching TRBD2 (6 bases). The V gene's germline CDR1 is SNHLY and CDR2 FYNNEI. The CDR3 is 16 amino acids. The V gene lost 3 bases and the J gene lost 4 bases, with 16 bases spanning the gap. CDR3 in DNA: TGTGCCAGCAGTGAGGGCCGGGACTCGACATACAATGAGCAGTTCTTC. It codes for CASSEGRDSTYNEQFF.

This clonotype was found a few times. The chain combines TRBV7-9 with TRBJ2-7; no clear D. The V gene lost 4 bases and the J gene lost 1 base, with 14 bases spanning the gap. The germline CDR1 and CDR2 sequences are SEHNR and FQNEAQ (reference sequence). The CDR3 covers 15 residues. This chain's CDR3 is CASSSTPPGSYEQYV. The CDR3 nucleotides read TGTGCCAGCAGCTCGACGCCGCCGGGTTCCTACGAGCAGTACGTC.

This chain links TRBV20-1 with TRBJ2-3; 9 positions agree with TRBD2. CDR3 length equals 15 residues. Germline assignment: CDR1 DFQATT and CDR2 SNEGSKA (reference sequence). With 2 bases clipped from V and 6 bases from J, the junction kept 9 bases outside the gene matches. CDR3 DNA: TGCAGTGCTAGAAACCAGCGGGGGGCCGCGGATACGCAGTATTTT. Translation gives CSARNQRGAADTQYF.